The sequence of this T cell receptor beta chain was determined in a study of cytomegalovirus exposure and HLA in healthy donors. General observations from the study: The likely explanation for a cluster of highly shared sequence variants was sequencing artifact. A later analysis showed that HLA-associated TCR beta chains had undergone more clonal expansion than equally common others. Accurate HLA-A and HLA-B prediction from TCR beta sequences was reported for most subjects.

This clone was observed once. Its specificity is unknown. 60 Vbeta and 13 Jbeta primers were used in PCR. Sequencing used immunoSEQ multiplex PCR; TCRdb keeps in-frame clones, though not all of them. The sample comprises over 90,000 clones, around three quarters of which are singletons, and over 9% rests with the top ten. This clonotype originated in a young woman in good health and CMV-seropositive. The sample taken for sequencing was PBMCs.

This chain's CDR3 is CASSVGGSGPQHF. The CDR3 DNA sequence: TGTGCCAGCAGCGTAGGAGGGTCGGGCCCCCAGCATTTT. J is TRBJ1-5 and V is TRBV9; D is uncertain. Deletions cut 0 bases from V and 10 bases from J, with 11 bases between. This CDR3 spans 13 amino acids. CDR1 is SGDLS, CDR2 YYNGEE, per germline.